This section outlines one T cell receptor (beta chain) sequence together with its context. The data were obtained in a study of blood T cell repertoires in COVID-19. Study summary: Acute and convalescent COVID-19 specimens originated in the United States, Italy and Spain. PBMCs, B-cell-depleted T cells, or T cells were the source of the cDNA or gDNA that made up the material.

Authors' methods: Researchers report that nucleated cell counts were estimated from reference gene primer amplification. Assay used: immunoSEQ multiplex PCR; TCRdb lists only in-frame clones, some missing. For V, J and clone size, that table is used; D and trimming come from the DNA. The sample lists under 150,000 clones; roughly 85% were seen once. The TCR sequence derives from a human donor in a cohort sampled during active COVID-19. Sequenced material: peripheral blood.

The CDR3 nucleotides are TGTGCCAGTAGTAACAGCGGACAGGGGAATTCACCCCTCCACTTT. This translates into CASSNSGQGNSPLHF. The V call is TRBV19, the J call TRBJ1-6, with TRBD1 matching 9 bases. The CDR3 runs 15 residues. The V gene end was trimmed by 4 bases and the J gene end by 7 bases; junction bases not matched to a gene: 5. CDR1 is LNHDA and CDR2 is SQIVND in the germline V gene (reference sequence). Full variable domain (rest looked up from reference TRBV19 and TRBJ1-6): DGGITQSPKYLFRKEGQNVTLSCEQNLNHDAMYWYRQDPGQGLRLIYYSQIVNDFQKGDIAEGYSVSREKKESFPLTVTSAQKNPTAFYLCASSNSGQGNSPLHFGNGTRLTVT.